A single sample is the source of the 13 T cell receptor beta chains below, sequenced in a study of blood T cell repertoires in COVID-19. Method: immunoSEQ multiplex PCR; TCRdb's copy keeps in-frame clones and lacks some. The sample has roughly 250,000 clones, around 87% seen once. The sequenced material came from PBMCs or T cells enriched from blood (not recorded which). These receptors were collected from a woman in her thirties or forties with acute COVID-19.

The V call is TRBV13, the J call TRBJ2-3, with 9 bases fitting TRBD2. The CDR3 spans 15 residues. V lost 5 bases and J lost 1; bases outside the gene matches: 4. CDR1 PRHDT and CDR2 FYEKMQ come from the germline V gene (reference sequence). The CDR3 sequence is CASSRRTSGTDTQYF. The CDR3 nucleotides read TGTGCCAGCAGCCGACGGACTAGCGGCACAGATACGCAGTATTTT.

This clone was seen only a few times. The chain combines TRBV11-3 with TRBJ2-3, with 10 bases fitting TRBD2. The CDR3 is 16 amino acids. The germline V gene has CDR1 SGHNT and CDR2 YENEEA. V was pared by 4 bases and J by 5 bases, with 9 bases of the junction left unmatched. CDR3 sequence reads: CASSYLAGAEGDTQYF. For the CDR3, the DNA is TGTGCCAGCAGCTACCTAGCGGGAGCCGAGGGAGATACGCAGTATTTT.

The J gene is TRBJ2-7, the V gene TRBV11-2; D uncertain. Germline CDR1 reads SGHAT; CDR2 reads FQNNGV. Trimming stripped 2 bases from V and 2 bases from J, with 13 bases between. The CDR3 covers 15 residues. The DNA for the CDR3 is TGTGCCAGCAGCTTAAGGCGGCCCCGCGCCTACGAGCAGTACTTC. Its translation is CASSLRRPRAYEQYF. Variable domain in full (rest from reference TRBV11-2 and TRBJ2-7): EAGVAQSPRYKIIEKRQSVAFWCNPISGHATLYWYQQILGQGPKLLIQFQNNGVVDDSQLPKDRFSAERLKGVDSTLKIQPAKLEDSAVYLCASSLRRPRAYEQYFGPGTRLTVT.

The rearrangement joins TRBV2 to TRBJ2-1; 8 bases are shared with TRBD1. This CDR3 is built from 16 residues. The junction had 11 bases not matched to a gene; V was cut back by 7 bases and J by 3 bases. Germline CDR1 SNHLY, CDR2 FYNNEI. DNA of the CDR3: TGTGCCAGCATTTTCTTCGGGACAGGAAACTACAATGAGCAGTTCTTC. This encodes CASIFFGTGNYNEQFF.

V is TRBV10-3 and J is TRBJ2-1; 9 bases map to TRBD2. This CDR3 spans 13 amino acids. CDR1 and CDR2 from the germline V gene are ENHRY and SYGVKD. CDR3 sequence: CALAGSSYNEQFF. In DNA form, the CDR3 reads TGTGCTCTAGCGGGAAGCTCCTACAATGAGCAGTTCTTC.

In its sample, this clone was seen once. The chain combines TRBV7-9 with TRBJ1-2; a weak D match, TRBD1 (5 bases). Germline lookup yields CDR1 SEHNR and CDR2 FQNEAQ (reference sequence). The CDR3 runs to 14 residues. The V end was cut by 11 bases, the J end by 8 bases, with 24 bases between. CDR3 protein: CAAQGAQTDGGYTF. The DNA for the CDR3 is TGTGCCGCTCAAGGGGCCCAGACCGACGGGGGCTACACCTTC.

CDR3 sequence: CASSRPGGEQNIQYF. The CDR3 DNA reads TGCGCCAGCAGCCGTCCCGGGGGTGAGCAAAACATTCAGTACTTC. The chain combines TRBV5-1 with TRBJ2-4, with a tentative D call TRBD2 (6 bases). With 4 bases removed from V and 5 bases from J, the gap between germline ends came to 16 bases. This CDR3 contains 15 residues. Per the germline V gene, CDR1 is SGHRS and CDR2 is YFSETQ.

This sequence joins TRBV2 and TRBJ2-7, with a tentative D call TRBD2 (5 bases). The CDR3 is 18 residues long. V lost 0 bases and J lost 0, with 18 bases in between. CDR1 and CDR2 from the germline V gene are SNHLY and FYNNEI. CDR3: CASSEAGEGAGGSYEQYF. The CDR3 nucleotides read TGTGCCAGCAGTGAAGCGGGAGAGGGAGCTGGAGGCTCCTACGAGCAGTACTTC. Full variable domain (remainder filled in from reference TRBV2 and TRBJ2-7): EPEVTQTPSHQVTQMGQEVILRCVPISNHLYFYWYRQILGQKVEFLVSFYNNEISEKSEIFDDQFSVERPDGSNFTLKIRSTKLEDSAMYFCASSEAGEGAGGSYEQYFGPGTRLTVT.

J is TRBJ2-2 and V is TRBV5-1; TRBD2 might be the D (6 bases). V dropped 7 bases and J dropped 3 bases, with 19 bases sitting between them. This CDR3 has 16 amino acids. Germline CDR1 and CDR2: SGHRS and YFSETQ. The CDR3 DNA follows: TGCGCCAGCCGGGCGGGACCCGGTTTTGACACCGGGGAGCTGTTTTTT. This sequence encodes CASRAGPGFDTGELFF.

This chain uses TRBV29-1 with TRBJ2-2; 8 bases line up with TRBD2. The trim removed 4 bases at V and 0 bases at J, leaving 1 base unmatched. Germline V gene sequence: CDR1 SQVTM, CDR2 ANQGSEA. The CDR3 contains 14 residues. CDR3 region: CSVVGLANTGELFF. The CDR3 nucleotides read TGCAGCGTTGTGGGACTAGCGAACACCGGGGAGCTGTTTTTT.

In this sample, this clone turned up once. V gene TRBV7-8 combines with J gene TRBJ1-1, with 7 bases identical to TRBD1. From germline, CDR1 is SGHVS and CDR2 FQNEAQ. After removal of 2 bases from V and 2 bases from J, the junction contained 5 bases not matched to a gene. This CDR3 spans 15 amino acids. The CDR3 DNA is TGTGCCAGCAGCTTAAGACAGGGTGAAAACACTGAAGCTTTCTTT. As protein: CASSLRQGENTEAFF.

This rearrangement joins TRBV27 to TRBJ1-1; 8 bases map to TRBD1. CDR3 length equals 15 residues. Germline V gene lookup returns CDR1 MNHEY and CDR2 SMNVEV (reference sequence). V lost 0 bases to trimming and J lost 5 bases; unmatched junction nucleotides: 5. The CDR3, as DNA: TGTGCCAGCAGTTTATCGAGGACAGGGTGGACTGAAGCTTTCTTT. Translated, it gives CASSLSRTGWTEAFF.

The sample holds a few counts of this clone. The chain combines TRBV23-1 with TRBJ2-7, with D perhaps TRBD2 (5 bases). TRBV23-1 is an open reading frame, and its role is uncertain. Trimming took 8 bases from V and 11 from J, leaving 13 bases between them. The CDR3 spans 10 residues. DNA for the CDR3: TGCGCCAGCGGACCAGGAGGCGAGTACTTC. This gives the protein CASGPGGEYF.